This T cell receptor beta chain was documented in a study of graft-versus-host responses after intestinal transplantation. The overall study: As for transplant type, recipients had multivisceral, liver-intestinal, or isolated intestinal grafts. Uniformly, recipients were administered anti-thymocyte globulin induction with subsequent tacrolimus and steroids for roughly three years. Overall study findings and caveats: Recipient bone marrow held GvH clones, some seen earlier in ileum or blood.

Libraries were prepared by immunoSEQ multiplex PCR; TCRdb keeps only in-frame clonotypes and omits some of them. The sample has around 50,000 clones, about 90% seen once. Looked up from germline, CDR1 is SGHTA and CDR2 is FQGNSA. The V and J ends lost 5 bases and 13 bases, in that order; junction bases with no gene match: 11. There are 14 residues in the CDR3. This clone was observed a handful of times. Its antigen is not known. The genes are TRBV7-2 and TRBJ1-6; 7 nucleotides align to TRBD1. This specimen consisted of PBMCs, obtained 26 days after transplant. The clonotype was recovered from a human patient who received an intestinal transplant, so some T cells may come from the graft donor. The CDR3 loop reads CASSLRQGGMPLHF. In DNA, the CDR3 is TGTGCCAGCAGCCTAAGACAGGGAGGCATGCCCCTCCACTTT.